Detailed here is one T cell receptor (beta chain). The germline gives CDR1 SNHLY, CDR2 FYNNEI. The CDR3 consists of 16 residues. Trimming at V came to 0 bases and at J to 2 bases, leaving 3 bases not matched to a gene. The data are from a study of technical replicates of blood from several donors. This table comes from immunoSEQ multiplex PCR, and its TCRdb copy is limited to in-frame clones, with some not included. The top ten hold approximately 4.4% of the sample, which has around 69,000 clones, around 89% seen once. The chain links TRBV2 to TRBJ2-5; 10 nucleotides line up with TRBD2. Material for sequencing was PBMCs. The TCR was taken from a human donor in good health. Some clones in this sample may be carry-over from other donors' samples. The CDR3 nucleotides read TGTGCCAGCAGTGAAGCGGTAGCGGGAGGACAAGAGACCCAGTACTTC. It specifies CASSEAVAGGQETQYF.